Shown below are 15 T cell receptor beta chains from a single sample sequenced in a study of CD8 T cells in Susac syndrome (dated by TCRdb to the late 2010s). The library was produced with the immunoSEQ multiplex PCR assay. RNA was extracted with the RNeasy kit and roughly 0.45 to 1 ug was reverse transcribed using random hexamers. TCRdb passed the public sequencing reads through fastp at Q25 and MiXCR, retaining productive beta sequences. Each CDR3 protein appears once, grouped with its most common genes and DNA. Present in this sample are about 130,000 distinct CDR3 sequences, about 94% of which were seen just once. The ten largest make up approximately 0.2% of the sample. Sequences were obtained from CD8+ T cells from PBMCs. All receptors come from a human donor with Susac syndrome.

The V and J genes are TRBV30 and TRBJ2-7; 8 positions match TRBD1. V lost 8 bases to trimming and J lost 2 bases; unmatched junction nucleotides: 11. CDR1 and CDR2 from the germline V gene are GTSNPN and SVGIG (reference sequence). The CDR3 length is 14 residues. Written as DNA, the CDR3 is TGTGCCCTAAGGGCCGCGGACAGGGCCTACGAGCAGTACTTC. The encoded protein is CALRAADRAYEQYF. The full variable domain, its missing parts supplied by reference TRBV30 and TRBJ2-7, is SQTIHQWPATLVQPVGSPLSLECTVEGTSNPNLYWYRQAAGRGLQLLFYSVGIGQISSEVPQNLSASRPQDRQFILSSKKLLLSDSGFYLCALRAADRAYEQYFGPGTRLTVT.

The V call is TRBV5-1, the J call TRBJ2-7; D might be TRBD1 (7 bases). V lost 4 bases to trimming and J lost 7 bases, with 15 bases between them. Germline values: CDR1 SGHRS, CDR2 YFSETQ. CDR3 size: 13 residues. CDR3 residues: CASSQGGAGEQYF. In DNA, the CDR3 is TGCGCCAGCAGCCAAGGGGGCGCGGGAGAGCAGTACTTC.

The rearrangement uses TRBV9 and TRBJ2-3; D may be TRBD2 (6 bases). Germline assignment: CDR1 SGDLS and CDR2 YYNGEE. V was clipped by 1 base and J by 2 bases, with 11 bases between them. The length of the CDR3 is 15 residues. CDR3: CASSVYGRDTDTQYF. In DNA, the CDR3 is TGTGCCAGCAGCGTATACGGGAGAGACACAGATACGCAGTATTTT.

The chain is built from TRBV29-1 and TRBJ1-1; D not resolved. Germline V gene data show CDR1 as SQVTM and CDR2 as ANQGSEA. V shed 4 bases and J shed 6 bases, with 9 bases lying between them. The CDR3 covers 11 residues. The CDR3 loop reads CSVVGMAEAFF. As DNA, the CDR3 is TGCAGCGTTGTGGGGATGGCTGAAGCTTTCTTT.

V gene TRBV5-1 combines with J gene TRBJ2-1; 8 bases are a match to TRBD2. In germline, CDR1 is SGHRS, CDR2 YFSETQ. There are 15 residues in the CDR3. V gave up 0 bases and J gave up 4 bases; unmatched junction bases: 3. The CDR3 DNA follows: TGCGCCAGCAGCTTGGCAGCGGGAGTTTACAATGAGCAGTTCTTC. Encoded protein: CASSLAAGVYNEQFF. Looking up the rest from reference TRBV5-1 and TRBJ2-1 gives the full variable domain: KAGVTQTPRYLIKTRGQQVTLSCSPISGHRSVSWYQQTPGQGLQFLFEYFSETQRNKGNFPGRFSGRQFSNSRSEMNVSTLELGDSALYLCASSLAAGVYNEQFFGPGTRLTVL.

V usage is TRBV30 and J usage is TRBJ2-2, with 7 nucleotides matching TRBD1. V lost 8 bases to trimming and J lost 8 bases; unmatched junction nucleotides: 17. The CDR3 is 15 residues long. Germline lookup yields CDR1 GTSNPN and CDR2 SVGIG (reference sequence). CDR3 residues: CARNVEQGPMGELFF. The CDR3 coding sequence is TGTGCCCGAAATGTCGAACAGGGGCCCATGGGGGAGCTGTTTTTT.

The chain recombines TRBV5-4 with TRBJ1-6; D may be TRBD1 (5 bases). CDR3 size: 14 residues. V lost 3 bases and J lost 12, with 16 bases in between. Per the germline V gene, CDR1 is SGHNT and CDR2 is YYREEE (reference sequence). The chain's CDR3 is CASSSTRGGGPLHF. DNA for the CDR3: TGTGCCAGCAGCTCGACTCGGGGCGGAGGACCCCTCCACTTT.

V and J are TRBV9 and TRBJ2-7, with 8 bases fitting TRBD2. The CDR3 is made up of 15 amino acids. Germline V CDR1 and CDR2: SGDLS, YYNGEE. The ends lost 0 bases at V and 5 bases at J; junction bases unmatched: 7. CDR3 bases: TGTGCCAGCAGCGTAGGGGGACTAGTTTCCCACGAGCAGTACTTC. Translated, it gives CASSVGGLVSHEQYF.

In DNA form, the CDR3 reads TGTGCCAGCAGTCCCGGGACTAGCGGGCCAGGATACAATGAGCAGTTCTTC. It specifies CASSPGTSGPGYNEQFF. The chain couples TRBV27 to TRBJ2-1; 12 nucleotides agree with TRBD2. The germline V gene encodes CDR1 MNHEY and CDR2 SMNVEV (reference sequence). The CDR3 covers 17 residues. With V trimmed by 5 bases and J by 4 bases, 9 bases remained unmatched.

The chain employs TRBV2 and TRBJ1-2; D gene ambiguous. V lost 4 bases and J lost 0, with 9 bases in between. The CDR3 totals 14 residues. From germline, CDR1 is SNHLY and CDR2 FYNNEI. CDR3 protein: CASSGSDPNYGYTF. The CDR3 region has the DNA TGTGCCAGCAGTGGATCCGATCCTAACTATGGCTACACCTTC.

The chain uses TRBV4-1 and TRBJ2-2; 13 nucleotides align to TRBD2. Germline loops: CDR1 MGHRA, CDR2 YSYEKL. Trimming at V came to 1 base and at J to 5 bases, leaving 4 bases not matched to a gene. CDR3 length: 17 residues. The CDR3 nucleotides are TGCGCCAGCAGCCAAGGGACTAGCGGGGGACGGACCGGGGAGCTGTTTTTT. Amino acids: CASSQGTSGGRTGELFF.

The rearrangement links TRBV24-1 to TRBJ2-1; D gene unclear. The V end was cut by 3 bases, the J end by 9 bases, with 11 bases between. This CDR3 contains 13 residues. Germline values: CDR1 KGHDR, CDR2 SFDVKD. The CDR3 region has the DNA TGTGCCACCAGTGATCCCCCTGCGGTTGAGCAGTTCTTC. It specifies CATSDPPAVEQFF.

This sequence joins TRBV20-1 and TRBJ2-7, with D perhaps matching TRBD2 (5 bases). CDR3 size: 14 residues. The germline gives CDR1 DFQATT, CDR2 SNEGSKA (reference sequence). V lost 3 bases, J lost 2 bases, and 14 bases lay in between. In DNA, the CDR3 is TGCAGTGCTAGGGAGGCGCCGGCCCCCTACGAGCAGTACTTC. Residues: CSAREAPAPYEQYF.

This chain connects TRBV27 to TRBJ1-2, with no clear D. Germline V CDR1 and CDR2: MNHEY, SMNVEV (reference sequence). The ends were cut back, 1 base at V and 8 bases at J, with 20 bases in the middle. This CDR3 spans 16 amino acids. DNA of the CDR3: TGTGCCAGCAGTTTATGGTCCTTTCCCAGCGATACCGGCTACACCTTC. The encoded protein is CASSLWSFPSDTGYTF.

This clonotype showed up just once. This chain uses TRBV4-2 with TRBJ2-7, with D uncertain. V was cut by 2 bases and J by 1 base, with 12 bases left in between. The CDR3 extends over 15 amino acids. Germline lookup yields CDR1 LGHNA and CDR2 YNFKEQ. The CDR3 DNA reads as TGTGCCAGCAGCCAATCCGGACGGCCTTCCTACGAGCAGTACTTC. Translated: CASSQSGRPSYEQYF.